These T cell receptor beta chains were read from a single sample in a study of control samples from healthy donors and cancer patients. Profiled with immunoSEQ multiplex PCR; TCRdb holds only in-frame clones, not every one. The table has 98,000 or so clones, approximately 81% seen once. Sequencing was carried out using blood. These receptors all come from a woman in her 30s in good health. The CDR3 runs from the conserved cysteine through the conserved F or W. The D gene is left open where the match is weak. The size of a clone is reported for some rows only, either as once, few or many, or as a class for expanded clones.

D gene	clone size	V gene	J gene	CDR3 DNA	CDR3 protein
.	few	TRBV11-2	TRBJ1-4	TGTGCCAGCAGCAAGGCCCCGACGGGTGAAAAACTGTTTTTT	CASSKAPTGEKLFF
TRBD1	.	TRBV5-6	TRBJ2-3	TGTGCCAGCAGCTTGTCACAGGGGGTGGATACGCAGTATTTT	CASSLSQGVDTQYF
.	.	TRBV9	TRBJ1-6	TGTGCCAGCAGCGTGGCTGGGACGGATAATTCACCCCTCCACTTT	CASSVAGTDNSPLHF
.	.	TRBV30	TRBJ1-1	TGTGCCTGGAGTGTACGGGGGGAACCACGAAACACTGAAGCTTTCTTT	CAWSVRGEPRNTEAFF
TRBD1	.	TRBV6-5	TRBJ1-1	TGTGCCAGCAGTTACCCGAAAGGGACAGGGGGTACTGAAGCTTTCTTT	CASSYPKGTGGTEAFF
.	.	TRBV15	TRBJ1-4	TGTGCCACCAGGAGATCCGGGGCCTTTGAAAAACTGTTTTTT	CATRRSGAFEKLFF
.	.	TRBV9	TRBJ2-1	TGTGCCAGCAGCGTAGACGGCAGCAATGAGCAGTTCTTC	CASSVDGSNEQFF
TRBD1	.	TRBV6-5	TRBJ1-6	TGTGCCAGCACGGACAGGTTTAATTCACCCCTCCACTTT	CASTDRFNSPLHF
TRBD1	.	TRBV11-2	TRBJ1-6	TGTGCCAGCAGGACCAGGGGGCAAGGAAATTCACCCCTCCACTTT	CASRTRGQGNSPLHF
.	.	TRBV6-5	TRBJ2-7	TGTGCCAGCAGTTACTCGTGGCGGGCAAACTACGAGCAGTACTTC	CASSYSWRANYEQYF
.	.	TRBV27	TRBJ2-7	TGTGCCAGCAGTTTGGGCGGGGTCTCCTACGAGCAGTACTTC	CASSLGGVSYEQYF
.	.	TRBV18	TRBJ1-6	TGTGCCAGCTCACCAGAGGGGGAGTCACCCCTCCACTTT	CASSPEGESPLHF
.	.	TRBV6-5	TRBJ2-7	TGTGCCAGCAGTCAGGGATTAGCCTACGAGCAGTACTTC	CASSQGLAYEQYF
TRBD1	.	TRBV9	TRBJ1-4	TGTGCCAGCAGCCCGGGACAGGACCGTGAAAAACTGTTTTTT	CASSPGQDREKLFF
.	.	TRBV7-2	TRBJ2-2	TGTGCCAGCAGCACCTGGACAGTTTCACCCGGGGAGCTGTTTTTT	CASSTWTVSPGELFF
.	.	TRBV6-2/TRBV6-3	TRBJ2-3	TGTGCCAGCAGTTATGTGAGTAGCGGCGATACGCAGTATTTT	CASSYVSSGDTQYF
.	once	TRBV6-5	TRBJ2-5	TGTGCCAGCAGCCCCACAGGGAACCGGGGAGAGACCCAGTACTTC	CASSPTGNRGETQYF
.	.	TRBV7-2	TRBJ1-2	TGTGCCAGCAGCTCCCGTGCGACAGGCAGAGGGGGCTACACCTTC	CASSSRATGRGGYTF
.	.	TRBV30	TRBJ1-4	TGTGCCTGGAGGGCCGAGGTTCCTAATGAAAAACTGTTTTTT	CAWRAEVPNEKLFF
.	.	TRBV5-1	TRBJ2-1	TGCGCCAGCAGCTTGGAGGGGGAGCGAGGTTTCTTC	CASSLEGERGFF
TRBD2	.	TRBV12-5	TRBJ2-1	TGTGCTAGTGGTATACTAGCGGGGAGCAATGAGCAGTTCTTC	CASGILAGSNEQFF
.	.	TRBV25-1	TRBJ1-2	TGTGCCAGCAGTGAATATCAGGGCCGGGGCCTCTATGGCTACACCTTC	CASSEYQGRGLYGYTF
.	once	TRBV19	TRBJ1-5	TGTGCCAGTAGCCCCTCGAGGGATTGGCCCCAGCATTTT	CASSPSRDWPQHF
TRBD1	.	TRBV27	TRBJ1-1	TGTGCCAGCAGAAAACTCTACGGGACAGTCAACACTGAAGCTTTCTTT	CASRKLYGTVNTEAFF
.	once	TRBV4-1	TRBJ2-7	TGCGCCAGCAGCCAAGTACAGTTTTACGAGCAGTACTTC	CASSQVQFYEQYF
TRBD1	.	TRBV10-3	TRBJ2-2	TGTGCCATCAGTGAGGGCAGGGGGACCGGGGAGCTGTTTTTT	CAISEGRGTGELFF
.	.	TRBV5-1	TRBJ2-1	TGCGCCAGCAGCCCCTCCGGCCCTGGGGGCAATGAGCAGTTCTTC	CASSPSGPGGNEQFF
.	.	TRBV6-2/TRBV6-3	TRBJ2-6	TGTGCCAGCAGTTTCCGGGTATCTGGGGCCAACGTCCTGACTTTC	CASSFRVSGANVLTF
.	.	TRBV2	TRBJ1-2	TGTGCCAGCAGGTACGGGACGGTGAACTATGGCTACACCTTC	CASRYGTVNYGYTF
TRBD1	.	TRBV3-1/TRBV3-2	TRBJ1-2	TGTGCCAGCAGCCGGGCGGCTGGACAGGCTAACTATGGCTACACCTTC	CASSRAAGQANYGYTF
.	.	TRBV5-4	TRBJ2-5	TGTGCCAGCAGCCCCGCAACTAGACAAGAGACCCAGTACTTC	CASSPATRQETQYF
TRBD1	.	TRBV7-6	TRBJ2-1	TGTGCCAGCAGCTCAGGACAGGGGGGACACCTCGACAATGAGCAGTTCTTC	CASSSGQGGHLDNEQFF
.	.	TRBV7-8	TRBJ2-3	TGTGCCAGCAGCCGGGATGGGTTGAGAACAGATACGCAGTATTTT	CASSRDGLRTDTQYF
.	.	TRBV5-1	TRBJ2-1	TGCGCCAGCAGCTTGGGGGCGCCTTTTTCCTACAATGAGCAGTTCTTC	CASSLGAPFSYNEQFF
TRBD2	.	TRBV30	TRBJ2-1	TGTGCTCATAAAGTCGTGTCGGGGGGGAGCTCCTACAATGAGCAGTTCTTC	CAHKVVSGGSSYNEQFF
TRBD1	.	TRBV6-5	TRBJ2-7	TGTGCCAGCACTCTGGACAGGGGATACGAGCAGTACTTC	CASTLDRGYEQYF
.	.	TRBV18	TRBJ2-2	TGTGCCAGCTCACCGGAAGCGGCTGTCACCGGGGAGCTGTTTTTT	CASSPEAAVTGELFF
.	once	TRBV5-1	TRBJ2-3	TGCGCCAGCAGCCAGGGGGGCGATACGCAGTATTTT	CASSQGGDTQYF
.	.	TRBV29-1	TRBJ2-3	TGCAGCGCAGATACAGGGACAGATACGCAGTATTTT	CSADTGTDTQYF
.	.	TRBV11-3	TRBJ2-7	TGTGCCAGCAGCAAGACTAGGGGTCGGGGCGAGCAGTACTTC	CASSKTRGRGEQYF
.	.	TRBV19	TRBJ1-3	TGTGCCAGTATGATCGCGGGTGGGGGTGGAAACACCATATATTTT	CASMIAGGGGNTIYF
.	.	TRBV12-5	TRBJ2-1	TGTGCTAGTGGTGATTCGAACACCTACAATGAGCAGTTCTTC	CASGDSNTYNEQFF
TRBD1	.	TRBV12-3/TRBV12-4	TRBJ1-1	TGTGCCAGCAGGCCTAAAACAGGGGTTGCAGCTTTCTTT	CASRPKTGVAAFF
.	.	TRBV5-4	TRBJ1-6	TGTGCCAGCAGCACTAGGATGAGCTCCTATAATTCACCCCTCCACTTT	CASSTRMSSYNSPLHF
TRBD1	.	TRBV19	TRBJ1-1	TGTGCCAGTAGTATGGTGACAGGGTGGACTGAAGCTTTCTTT	CASSMVTGWTEAFF
.	once	TRBV11-2	TRBJ2-2	TGTGCCAGCAGCCCTCAGGGAATGATAGCCGGGGAGCTGTTTTTT	CASSPQGMIAGELFF
TRBD2	.	TRBV27	TRBJ2-3	TGTGCCAGCAGGCCCCGACTAGCGGGGCGCACAGATACGCAGTATTTT	CASRPRLAGRTDTQYF
TRBD1	.	TRBV10-2	TRBJ2-7	TGCGCCAGCGGACTGGGACAGGGGGCTCACGAGCAGTACTTC	CASGLGQGAHEQYF
.	.	TRBV20-1	TRBJ2-1	TGCAGTGCTAACGGACTTCATAAGTTCTTC	CSANGLHKFF